The rows below give T cell receptor beta chains drawn from one sample of a study of monozygotic twins with inflammatory bowel disease. TCRdb re-called the 5' RACE reads and shows each CDR3 protein once, DNA omitted. The sample spans fewer than 550,000 distinct CDR3 sequences; the ten largest clones claim about 2.3%. Sequencing input: blood. The receptor set was obtained from a human donor with ulcerative colitis or Crohn's disease, or a healthy co-twin of an affected twin (not recorded which). Both conserved end residues are part of each CDR3.

len: 17; v_gene: TRBV20-1; j_gene: TRBJ2-5; CDR3aa: CSARQAPLSGRRETQYF
len: 13; v_gene: TRBV7-9; j_gene: TRBJ2-7; CDR3aa: CASSFGGAYEQYF
len: 12; v_gene: TRBV5-4; j_gene: TRBJ2-5; CDR3aa: CATDSGGPYADF
len: 16; v_gene: TRBV7-2; j_gene: TRBJ1-5; CDR3aa: CASSLRGQYSNQPQHF
len: 17; v_gene: TRBV2; j_gene: TRBJ2-1; CDR3aa: CASSLLGGGVTYNEQFF
len: 13; v_gene: TRBV20-1; j_gene: TRBJ2-7; CDR3aa: CSAERGGGYEQYF
len: 14; v_gene: TRBV11-3; j_gene: TRBJ2-1; CDR3aa: CASSLGGATDEQFF
len: 14; v_gene: TRBV30; j_gene: TRBJ2-3; CDR3aa: CAWRPLGAQDTQYF
len: 15; v_gene: TRBV28; j_gene: TRBJ2-1; CDR3aa: CASRLRDRDRNEQFF
len: 14; v_gene: TRBV7-9; j_gene: TRBJ1-2; CDR3aa: CASSLAGSSPGYTF
len: 14; v_gene: TRBV7-9; j_gene: TRBJ1-5; CDR3aa: CASSFLGQNQPQHF
len: 15; v_gene: TRBV18; j_gene: TRBJ1-1; CDR3aa: CASSPPTGGRTEAFF
len: 13; v_gene: TRBV20-1; j_gene: TRBJ1-5; CDR3aa: CSASTGLNQPQHF
len: 18; v_gene: TRBV10-3; j_gene: TRBJ2-3; CDR3aa: CAISEASGLAYSTDTQYF
len: 15; v_gene: TRBV5-1; j_gene: TRBJ1-1; CDR3aa: CASSPRQDSNTEAFF
len: 15; v_gene: TRBV7-3; j_gene: TRBJ2-2; CDR3aa: CASSLTAANTGELFF
len: 19; v_gene: TRBV9; j_gene: TRBJ1-6; CDR3aa: CASSSSQGRASSYNSPLHF
len: 19; v_gene: TRBV11-1; j_gene: TRBJ2-1; CDR3aa: CASSLAHLVGGPGYNEQFF
len: 11; v_gene: TRBV12-3/TRBV12-4; j_gene: TRBJ2-2; CDR3aa: CASSLNVELFF
len: 13; v_gene: TRBV7-9; j_gene: TRBJ1-4; CDR3aa: CASSLEGDALPIF
len: 16; v_gene: TRBV7-8; j_gene: TRBJ2-3; CDR3aa: CASSPRARGHTDTQYF
len: 16; v_gene: TRBV30; j_gene: TRBJ1-5; CDR3aa: CAWSKIGGRGGSPQHF
len: 14; v_gene: TRBV11-2; j_gene: TRBJ2-3; CDR3aa: CASSGNSGPDTQYF
len: 15; v_gene: TRBV7-9; j_gene: TRBJ2-7; CDR3aa: CASSLLGPILGEQYF
len: 15; v_gene: TRBV7-9; j_gene: TRBJ2-3; CDR3aa: CASKPWTGFLDTQYF
len: 17; v_gene: TRBV14; j_gene: TRBJ1-6; CDR3aa: CASSQERGSSYNSPLHF
len: 14; v_gene: TRBV7-2; j_gene: TRBJ1-2; CDR3aa: CASSPGGRGYGYTF
len: 15; v_gene: TRBV7-2; j_gene: TRBJ2-1; CDR3aa: CASSLVLAWNNEQFF
len: 15; v_gene: TRBV20-1; j_gene: TRBJ2-1; CDR3aa: CSAQKAGGAGNEQFF
len: 13; v_gene: TRBV29-1; j_gene: TRBJ1-1; CDR3aa: CSVADRANTEAFF
len: 15; v_gene: TRBV7-3; j_gene: TRBJ2-7; CDR3aa: CASSPGAGSHYEQYF
len: 14; v_gene: TRBV12-3/TRBV12-4; j_gene: TRBJ2-5; CDR3aa: CASRPSGGKETQYF
len: 12; v_gene: TRBV5-4; j_gene: TRBJ2-5; CDR3aa: CASRDLEETQYF
len: 13; v_gene: TRBV30; j_gene: TRBJ2-1; CDR3aa: CAWETGTYNEQFF
len: 17; v_gene: TRBV29-1; j_gene: TRBJ2-2; CDR3aa: CSVGLTDEATNTGELFF
len: 14; v_gene: TRBV5-1; j_gene: TRBJ1-2; CDR3aa: CASSPSGTGHGYTF
len: 16; v_gene: TRBV12-3/TRBV12-4; j_gene: TRBJ2-2; CDR3aa: CASSLTPGGTTGELFF
len: 15; v_gene: TRBV2; j_gene: TRBJ1-2; CDR3aa: CASSVWGQANYGYTF
len: 14; v_gene: TRBV5-6; j_gene: TRBJ1-4; CDR3aa: CASSPTGINEKLFF
len: 19; v_gene: TRBV27; j_gene: TRBJ2-1; CDR3aa: CASSIRRQGGIAGGSEQFF
len: 12; v_gene: TRBV30; j_gene: TRBJ1-4; CDR3aa: CAWSVGLQKLFF
len: 13; v_gene: TRBV5-1; j_gene: TRBJ1-1; CDR3aa: CASSLVAPSEAFF
len: 15; v_gene: TRBV5-6; j_gene: TRBJ1-5; CDR3aa: CASSFTGTGNQPQHF
len: 16; v_gene: TRBV7-8; j_gene: TRBJ1-1; CDR3aa: CASSSRAGARSNEAFF
len: 13; v_gene: TRBV20-1; j_gene: TRBJ2-3; CDR3aa: CSGSGRYTDTQYF
len: 15; v_gene: TRBV4-1; j_gene: TRBJ1-5; CDR3aa: CASSQDTGLNQPQHF
len: 16; v_gene: TRBV4-1; j_gene: TRBJ2-7; CDR3aa: CASSQEEGPFPYEQYF
len: 12; v_gene: TRBV20-1; j_gene: TRBJ1-4; CDR3aa: CSAIGSSEKLFF
len: 16; v_gene: TRBV28; j_gene: TRBJ2-7; CDR3aa: CASSWTSGRAGYEQYF
len: 15; v_gene: TRBV5-1; j_gene: TRBJ2-1; CDR3aa: CASSLDSGVYNEQFF